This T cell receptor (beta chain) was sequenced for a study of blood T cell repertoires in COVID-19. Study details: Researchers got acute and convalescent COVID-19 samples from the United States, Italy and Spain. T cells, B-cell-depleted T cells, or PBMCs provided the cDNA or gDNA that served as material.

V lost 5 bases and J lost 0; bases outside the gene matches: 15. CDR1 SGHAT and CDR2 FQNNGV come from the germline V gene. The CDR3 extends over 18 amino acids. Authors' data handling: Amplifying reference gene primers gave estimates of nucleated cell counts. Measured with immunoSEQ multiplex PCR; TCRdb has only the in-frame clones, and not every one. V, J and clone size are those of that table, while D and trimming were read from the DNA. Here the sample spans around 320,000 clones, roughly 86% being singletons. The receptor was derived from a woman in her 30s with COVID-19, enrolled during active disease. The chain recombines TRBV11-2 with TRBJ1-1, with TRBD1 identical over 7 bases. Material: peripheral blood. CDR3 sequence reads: CASSNRDSLKVVNTEAFF. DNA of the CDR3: TGTGCCAGCAGCAACCGGGACAGTCTTAAAGTAGTGAACACTGAAGCTTTCTTT.